One and the same sample provided the 11 T cell receptor beta chains below, sequenced in a study of siplizumab effects on memory and regulatory T cells. The method was immunoSEQ multiplex PCR; TCRdb's version includes in-frame clones alone and lacks a portion of them. The data contain 90,000 to 130,000 clones, 80% to 95% of them seen just once; the ten biggest clones take up approximately 1.2%. The sample taken for sequencing was CD4+ T cells sorted from blood. Receptors were obtained from a human donor in good health.

This clone has a handful of counts. CDR3 bases: TGTGCCAGCAGCTTAACGCTGGCTAGCGGGATGAACGAGCAGTACTTC. Protein product: CASSLTLASGMNEQYF. V usage is TRBV7-3 and J usage is TRBJ2-7; 9 bases fit TRBD2. Germline CDR1 is SGHTA and CDR2 is FQGTGA. The CDR3 contains 16 residues. The ends lost 0 bases at V and 5 bases at J; junction bases unmatched: 8.

The rearrangement links TRBV29-1 to TRBJ1-2; no firm D call. This CDR3 has 9 residues. The V end was cut by 6 bases, the J end by 8 bases, with 7 bases between. Germline lookup yields CDR1 SQVTM and CDR2 ANQGSEA. The chain's CDR3 is CSVERGYTF. As DNA, the CDR3 is TGCAGCGTGGAACGGGGCTACACCTTC. Complete variable domain (other parts from reference TRBV29-1 and TRBJ1-2): SAVISQKPSRDICQRGTSLTIQCQVDSQVTMMFWYRQQPGQSLTLIATANQGSEATYESGFVIDKFPISRPNLTFSTLTVSNMSPEDSSIYLCSVERGYTFGSGTRLTVV.

The chain carries TRBV6-6 and TRBJ2-2; 7 bases agree with TRBD1. This CDR3 has 15 amino acids. Germline V gene lookup returns CDR1 MNHNY and CDR2 SVGAGI (reference sequence). Trimming took 6 bases from V and 1 from J; bases not matched to a gene: 5. The CDR3 sequence: CASSQTGKNTGELFF. DNA for the CDR3: TGTGCCAGCAGCCAGACAGGGAAGAACACCGGGGAGCTGTTTTTT.

This sequence joins TRBV6-6 and TRBJ1-2, with TRBD1 matching over 7 bases. V dropped 4 bases and J dropped 7; count of bases not matched to a gene: 12. This CDR3 region has 15 residues. Germline V gene lookup returns CDR1 MNHNY and CDR2 SVGAGI (reference sequence). The CDR3 DNA reads TGTGCCAGCAGTTCTGGGACAGTTTTGTTTGGTGGCTACACCTTC. Translating gives CASSSGTVLFGGYTF.

Only a few counts were recorded for this clone. This chain uses TRBV19 with TRBJ1-2, with TRBD1 identical over 8 bases. V lost 10 bases to trimming and J lost 1 base; unmatched junction nucleotides: 8. This CDR3 is built from 14 residues. The V gene's germline CDR1 is LNHDA and CDR2 SQIVND (reference sequence). This chain's CDR3 is CATVAGQGNYGYTF. CDR3 sequence (DNA): TGTGCCACCGTAGCTGGACAGGGTAACTATGGCTACACCTTC.

The chain's CDR3 is CASSQVKGTGELFF. The DNA for the CDR3 is TGTGCCAGCAGCCAAGTTAAGGGCACCGGGGAGCTGTTTTTT. J is TRBJ2-2 and V is TRBV4-2; D unclear. This CDR3 is 14 amino acids long. Trimming pared 1 base from V and 4 bases from J, leaving 7 bases between. Germline V gene sequence: CDR1 LGHNA, CDR2 YNFKEQ.

The chain employs TRBV4-2 and TRBJ1-1; D is possibly TRBD1 (5 bases). Looked up from germline, CDR1 is LGHNA and CDR2 is YNFKEQ. The CDR3 runs 16 residues. V lost 2 bases, J lost 4 bases, and 17 bases lay in between. Here the CDR3 DNA reads TGTGCCAGCAGCCAAAAACAGGCCGGGGGGGGCACTGAAGCTTTCTTT. Translation: CASSQKQAGGGTEAFF.

V and J are TRBV18 and TRBJ1-3; D is unresolved. Trimming took 6 bases from V and 0 from J, leaving 15 bases between them. CDR3 length: 16 amino acids. Germline CDR1 and CDR2: KGHSH and LQKENI. The CDR3, as DNA: TGTGCCAGCTCCGACCAGCGAGTTCACTCTGGAAACACCATATATTTT. Translated, it gives CASSDQRVHSGNTIYF.

The chain links TRBV7-2 to TRBJ2-3, with a weak D call TRBD2 (7 bases). This CDR3 has 15 amino acids. Trimming removed 2 bases at V and 1 base at J, with 10 bases between. Germline V gene lookup returns CDR1 SGHTA and CDR2 FQGNSA. In nucleotides, the CDR3 is TGTGCCAGCAGCTTACGGGGGGCTGGCACAGATACGCAGTATTTT. It codes for CASSLRGAGTDTQYF.

The chain has TRBV7-3 and TRBJ2-1; the match to TRBD2 covers 8 bases. The CDR3 has 15 amino acids. Germline assignment: CDR1 SGHTA and CDR2 FQGTGA. The J segment lost 9 bases and the V segment lost 0 bases, leaving 7 bases of the junction unmatched. The CDR3, as DNA: TGTGCCAGCAGCTTAACAGCGGGAGTCGGGAGTGAGCAGTTCTTC. Its protein is CASSLTAGVGSEQFF.

The chain employs TRBV10-3 and TRBJ1-1, with 8 bases lining up with TRBD1. This CDR3 contains 18 residues. V shed 0 bases, J shed 3 bases, and the junction held 12 bases outside the gene matches. Germline values: CDR1 ENHRY, CDR2 SYGVKD. CDR3 sequence (DNA): TGTGCCATCAGTGAGTCGATCTACGGACAGGGACAGGACACTGAAGCTTTCTTT. Amino acid sequence: CAISESIYGQGQDTEAFF.